This entry lists 30 T cell receptor beta chains sequenced from one sample in a study of beta chain features in type 1 diabetes. Expressed TCRB transcripts were sequenced after all isolated RNA was converted to cDNA. Using immunoSEQ multiplex PCR, the repertoire was profiled, and TCRdb retains in-frame clones only, with some absent. The sample has 300,000 or so clones, roughly 8% seen once. The sample consisted of central memory CD4+ T cells from blood. Receptors were obtained from a woman between 18 and 29 years old in good health.

The chain uses TRBV27 and TRBJ2-7, with 11 nucleotides matching TRBD2. The V gene end was trimmed by 2 bases and the J gene end by 2 bases; junction bases not matched to a gene: 5. Germline-derived CDR1 and CDR2 are MNHEY and SMNVEV (reference sequence). This CDR3 spans 16 amino acids. The CDR3 loop reads CASSLLAGGSPYEQYF. CDR3 bases: TGTGCCAGCAGTTTACTAGCGGGAGGTAGTCCCTACGAGCAGTACTTC.

The chain recombines TRBV18 with TRBJ2-1; 7 positions match TRBD2. V shed 5 bases and J 0 bases; nucleotides not matched to a gene: 4. Germline values: CDR1 KGHSH, CDR2 LQKENI. The CDR3 is made up of 15 amino acids. CDR3 amino acids: CASSIRGSSYNEQFF. CDR3 bases: TGTGCCAGCTCAATTCGCGGGAGCTCCTACAATGAGCAGTTCTTC.

The chain links TRBV6-1 to TRBJ2-7, with TRBD2 matching 9 bases. The CDR3 runs 12 residues. Trimming at V came to 6 bases and at J to 3 bases, leaving 0 bases not matched to a gene. In germline, CDR1 is MNHNS, CDR2 SASEGT. The CDR3 region is CASRLAGYEQYF. The CDR3 DNA follows: TGTGCCAGCAGACTAGCGGGCTACGAGCAGTACTTC.

The chain employs TRBV9 and TRBJ2-3, with 9 bases that match TRBD2. This CDR3 has 21 amino acids. The germline gives CDR1 SGDLS, CDR2 YYNGEE. Unmatched junction bases numbered 23, after V lost 0 bases and J lost 6 bases. For the CDR3, the DNA is TGTGCCAGCAGCGTAGGCGGAATCCGAAGCATGGCAGCGGGAGGAGTCGATACGCAGTATTTT. Translation: CASSVGGIRSMAAGGVDTQYF.

This clone has a handful of counts. V is TRBV18 and J is TRBJ2-2; 7 bases map to TRBD1. Losses at the gene ends were 3 bases for V and 4 bases for J; bases not matched to a gene: 5. The CDR3 length is 15 residues. CDR1 is KGHSH and CDR2 is LQKENI in the germline V gene. DNA of the CDR3: TGTGCCAGCTCACCTACGCCAGGGGGCACCGGGGAGCTGTTTTTT. This translates into CASSPTPGGTGELFF.

This clone was detected a few times. V gene TRBV18 combines with J gene TRBJ2-7, with 11 positions matching TRBD2. This CDR3 region has 14 residues. Looked up from germline, CDR1 is KGHSH and CDR2 is LQKENI. V shed 3 bases and J 5 bases; nucleotides not matched to a gene: 3. CDR3 sequence reads: CASSPPGLADEQYF. CDR3 DNA: TGTGCCAGCTCACCCCCGGGACTAGCGGACGAGCAGTACTTC.

This chain uses TRBV7-2 with TRBJ1-1, with TRBD1 matching 8 bases. This CDR3 region has 15 residues. Germline CDR1 SGHTA, CDR2 FQGNSA. The junction had 5 bases not matched to a gene; V was cut back by 2 bases and J by 3 bases. CDR3 bases: TGTGCCAGCAGCTTAAATACAGGGGGGTACACTGAAGCTTTCTTT. Residues: CASSLNTGGYTEAFF.

This sequence joins TRBV15 and TRBJ2-7; TRBD2 agrees at 7 bases. The CDR3 is 16 amino acids. In germline, CDR1 is LNHNV, CDR2 YYDKDF (reference sequence). V was pared by 5 bases and J by 2 bases, with 12 bases of the junction left unmatched. The CDR3 region is CATSLNRGREAYEQYF. In DNA, the CDR3 is TGTGCCACCAGCCTAAATCGTGGACGGGAGGCCTACGAGCAGTACTTC.

This clone was detected a few times. The V and J genes are TRBV2 and TRBJ1-4, with 10 bases lining up with TRBD1. V shed 2 bases, J shed 8 bases, and the junction held 2 bases outside the gene matches. CDR3 size: 14 residues. Germline assignment: CDR1 SNHLY and CDR2 FYNNEI. CDR3 in DNA: TGTGCCAGCAGTGAATGGGACAGGGGCGAAAAACTGTTTTTT. Translated, it gives CASSEWDRGEKLFF.

A few counts support this clone. The rearrangement links TRBV4-2 to TRBJ2-3; a possible D gene is TRBD2 (5 bases). V lost 1 base and J 2 bases, leaving 10 bases between the germline ends. Germline V gene data show CDR1 as LGHNA and CDR2 as YNFKEQ. The CDR3 runs 15 residues. Here the CDR3 DNA reads TGTGCCAGCAGCCAAGTGGACTCAGACACAGATACGCAGTATTTT. Translation: CASSQVDSDTDTQYF.

The chain couples TRBV28 to TRBJ2-7; D is perhaps TRBD1 (7 bases). Trimming left V 3 bases short and J 5 bases short, with 17 bases between. Germline CDR1 is MDHEN and CDR2 is SYDVKM. The CDR3 has 15 amino acids. CDR3 in amino acids: CASSFRGATWNEQYF. In DNA, the CDR3 is TGTGCCAGCAGTTTCAGGGGGGCAACTTGGAACGAGCAGTACTTC.

This clone has just a few counts. This chain connects TRBV7-9 to TRBJ2-7; 9 bases are shared with TRBD2. This CDR3 spans 15 amino acids. CDR1 and CDR2 from the germline V gene are SEHNR and FQNEAQ (reference sequence). The trim removed 1 base at V and 3 bases at J, leaving 4 bases unmatched. The CDR3 region is CASSLVASGNYEQYF. The CDR3 coding sequence is TGTGCCAGCAGCTTAGTGGCTAGCGGGAACTACGAGCAGTACTTC.

In regard to this clone: One junction end does not reproduce the germline sequence, and a read error may be involved. The chain couples TRBV7-7 to TRBJ2-1; TRBD2 is a possible D gene (6 bases). Germline CDR1 and CDR2: SSHAT and FNYEAQ (reference sequence). The CDR3 covers 17 residues. CDR3 loop: CASSLNGGPLSYNEQFF. As DNA, the CDR3 is TGTGCTAGCAGCTTAAACGGGGGACCCCTATCGTACAATGAGCAGTTCTTC.

The CDR3 DNA follows: TGTGCCAGCAGACCGGGACTACAGTACGAGCAGTACTTC. Its protein product is CASRPGLQYEQYF. The chain employs TRBV27 and TRBJ2-5; 7 bases align to TRBD2. The J call may not be correct, given that the DNA end is closer to TRBJ2-7. The germline gives CDR1 MNHEY, CDR2 SMNVEV (reference sequence). The CDR3 consists of 13 residues.

V is TRBV7-9 and J is TRBJ1-2; D is possibly TRBD1 (6 bases). Trimming took off 5 bases at V and 7 bases at J, with 11 bases between the two ends. The CDR3 has 12 residues. Germline CDR1 is SEHNR and CDR2 is FQNEAQ (reference sequence). The CDR3 sequence is CASSLGGAGYTF. CDR3 nucleotide sequence: TGTGCCAGCAGCCTGGGGGGGGCTGGCTACACCTTC.

This chain links TRBV19 with TRBJ2-1; 7 bases agree with TRBD2. Germline CDR1 reads LNHDA; CDR2 reads SQIVND (reference sequence). J gave up 11 bases and V 3 bases, and 7 bases lay outside the gene matches. The CDR3 loop spans 13 amino acids. The CDR3 loop is CASSIEWTSQQFF. The CDR3 DNA follows: TGTGCCAGTAGTATCGAATGGACTAGTCAGCAGTTCTTC.

This clone was detected a few times. The sample contains more than one DNA sequence encoding this CDR3. The genes are TRBV18 and TRBJ1-4; 8 bases are a match to TRBD1. V lost 2 bases and J lost 7; bases outside the gene matches: 3. The germline CDR1 and CDR2 sequences are KGHSH and LQKENI. CDR3 length: 14 amino acids. CDR3 sequence reads: CASSPTGGGEKLFF. Written as DNA, the CDR3 is TGTGCCAGCTCACCAACAGGGGGAGGTGAAAAACTGTTTTTT. Filled out from reference TRBV18 and TRBJ1-4, the complete variable domain reads NAGVMQNPRHLVRRRGQEARLRCSPMKGHSHVYWYRQLPEEGLKFMVYLQKENIIDESGMPKERFSAEFPKEGPSILRIQQVVRGDSAAYFCASSPTGGGEKLFFGSGTQLSVL.

This clone was detected ten times or more. This chain joins TRBV7-3 and TRBJ2-7; the D gene is possibly TRBD2 (7 bases). This CDR3 spans 12 amino acids. Germline CDR1 SGHTA, CDR2 FQGTGA. V was shortened by 6 bases and J by 9 bases, with 15 bases between the two germline ends. CDR3 sequence reads: CASSKTGGPQYF. CDR3 nucleotide sequence: TGTGCCAGCAGTAAAACCGGGGGGCCGCAGTACTTC. Full variable domain (remainder filled in from reference TRBV7-3 and TRBJ2-7): GAGVSQTPSNKVTEKGKYVELRCDPISGHTALYWYRQSLGQGPEFLIYFQGTGAADDSGLPNDRFFAVRPEGSVSTLKIQRTERGDSAVYLCASSKTGGPQYFGPGTRLTVT.

This clone was observed at least ten times. The rearrangement uses TRBV5-8 and TRBJ2-2; TRBD1 aligns across 10 bases. Germline trimming cut 4 bases from V and 5 bases from J; bases unmatched to any gene: 8. This CDR3 has 16 residues. From germline, CDR1 is SGHTS and CDR2 YDEGEE. The CDR3, as DNA: TGTGCCAGCAGCACCGGACAGGGGGGACCGACCGGGGAGCTGTTTTTT. Its translation: CASSTGQGGPTGELFF.

The V and J genes are TRBV28 and TRBJ2-7; D is uncertain. From germline, CDR1 is MDHEN and CDR2 SYDVKM. The CDR3 spans 12 residues. The V end was cut by 5 bases, the J end by 2 bases, with 7 bases between. CDR3 loop: CASSRSPYEQYF. The DNA for the CDR3 is TGTGCCAGCAGTCGCTCCCCCTACGAGCAGTACTTC.

The rearrangement links TRBV7-9 to TRBJ2-6; no clear D gene. CDR1 is SEHNR and CDR2 is FQNEAQ in the germline V gene (reference sequence). This CDR3 contains 17 residues. The V and J ends lost 2 bases and 0 bases respectively, with 11 bases between them. The DNA for the CDR3 is TGTGCCAGCAGCTTATCCCGGCCGTTCTCTGGGGCCAACGTCCTGACTTTC. Translating it yields CASSLSRPFSGANVLTF.

The chain uses TRBV5-5 and TRBJ2-5; D perhaps matches TRBD1 (6 bases). CDR3 length: 14 residues. The germline V and J ends were trimmed by 0 bases and 5 bases, with 11 bases remaining between them. Germline loops: CDR1 SGHKS, CDR2 YYEKEE (reference sequence). The CDR3 region has the DNA TGTGCCAGCAGCTTGGATACAGGGATGGAGACCCAGTACTTC. This codes for CASSLDTGMETQYF.

The rearrangement uses TRBV20-1 and TRBJ2-5; D is perhaps TRBD2 (5 bases). The DNA end is a closer match to TRBJ2-7, so the J assignment may be wrong. The CDR3 contains 11 residues. Germline V lookup: CDR1 DFQATT, CDR2 SNEGSKA (reference sequence). CDR3 sequence: CSASRGYEQYF. CDR3 sequence (DNA): TGCAGTGCTAGTCGGGGTTACGAGCAGTACTTC.

J is TRBJ2-2 and V is TRBV5-1, with D possibly TRBD2 on 6 matching bases. Trimming left V 2 bases short and J 1 base short, with 9 bases between. This CDR3 spans 15 amino acids. Germline CDR1 is SGHRS and CDR2 is YFSETQ. CDR3 region: CASSLWEENTGELFF. As DNA, the CDR3 is TGCGCCAGCAGCTTATGGGAGGAGAACACCGGGGAGCTGTTTTTT.

This clone has only a few counts. This sequence joins TRBV10-3 and TRBJ2-7; no clear D. The CDR3 is 14 residues long. Trimming shortened V by 3 bases and J by 2 bases, and 11 bases separated the two germline ends. Germline V gene sequence: CDR1 ENHRY, CDR2 SYGVKD. Written as DNA, the CDR3 is TGTGCCATCAGTGACTACCGGGTTCCCTACGAGCAGTACTTC. Translation gives CAISDYRVPYEQYF.

V usage is TRBV11-2 and J usage is TRBJ2-1; the D is unclear. Trimming stripped 5 bases from V and 7 bases from J, with 18 bases between. The CDR3 sequence is 15 residues long. Germline V CDR1 and CDR2: SGHAT, FQNNGV. The CDR3: CASSPLGLTGNEQFF. The CDR3 region has the DNA TGTGCCAGCAGCCCGCTTGGGCTCACCGGGAATGAGCAGTTCTTC.

The CDR3 here is CASSGGEGSFYEQYF. Here the CDR3 DNA reads TGTGCCAGCAGCGGCGGGGAAGGTTCATTCTACGAGCAGTACTTC. The chain uses TRBV9 and TRBJ2-7; maybe TRBD2 (6 bases). This CDR3 is 15 amino acids long. Trimming left V 3 bases short and J 3 bases short, with 16 bases between. The germline CDR1 and CDR2 sequences are SGDLS and YYNGEE.

This clone was recorded many times. For the CDR3, the DNA is TGTGCCAGCACCCCCTGGGGGAGCACAGATACGCAGTATTTT. The encoded protein is CASTPWGSTDTQYF. The chain has TRBV7-9 and TRBJ2-3; the D gene could be TRBD1 or TRBD2 (5 bases each). CDR1 is SEHNR and CDR2 is FQNEAQ in the germline V gene (reference sequence). V was pared by 7 bases and J by 0 bases, with 11 bases between. The CDR3 is 14 amino acids.

In its sample, this clone was seen a few times. This chain links TRBV7-6 with TRBJ2-1; TRBD2 matches 7 bases. CDR1 SGHVS and CDR2 FNYEAQ come from the germline V gene. With 3 bases clipped from V and 7 bases from J, the junction kept 9 bases outside the gene matches. The CDR3 totals 15 residues. Here the CDR3 reads CASSFLAGVRNEQFF. The CDR3 DNA reads TGTGCCAGCAGCTTTCTGGCGGGAGTTCGGAATGAGCAGTTCTTC.

The chain has TRBV29-1 and TRBJ1-3; no reliable D call. The germline V and J ends were trimmed by 3 bases and 4 bases, with 7 bases remaining between them. CDR1 is SQVTM and CDR2 is ANQGSEA in the germline V gene. The CDR3 totals 12 residues. The chain's CDR3 is CSVDTYGNTIYF. For the CDR3, the DNA is TGCAGCGTTGACACTTACGGAAACACCATATATTTT. Complete variable domain (other parts from reference TRBV29-1 and TRBJ1-3): SAVISQKPSRDICQRGTSLTIQCQVDSQVTMMFWYRQQPGQSLTLIATANQGSEATYESGFVIDKFPISRPNLTFSTLTVSNMSPEDSSIYLCSVDTYGNTIYFGEGSWLTVV.